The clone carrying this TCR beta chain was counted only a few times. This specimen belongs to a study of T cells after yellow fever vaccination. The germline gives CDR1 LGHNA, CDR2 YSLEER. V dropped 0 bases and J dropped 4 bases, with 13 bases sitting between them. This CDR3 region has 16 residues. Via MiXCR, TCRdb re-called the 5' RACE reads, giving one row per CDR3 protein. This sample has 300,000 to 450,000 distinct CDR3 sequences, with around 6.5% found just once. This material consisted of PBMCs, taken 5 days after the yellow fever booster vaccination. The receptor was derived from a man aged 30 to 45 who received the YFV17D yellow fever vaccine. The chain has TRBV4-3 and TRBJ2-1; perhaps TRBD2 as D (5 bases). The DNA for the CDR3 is TGCGCCAGCAGCCAAGAAGTTAGCGCCCCTTACAATGAGCAGTTCTTC. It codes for CASSQEVSAPYNEQFF.